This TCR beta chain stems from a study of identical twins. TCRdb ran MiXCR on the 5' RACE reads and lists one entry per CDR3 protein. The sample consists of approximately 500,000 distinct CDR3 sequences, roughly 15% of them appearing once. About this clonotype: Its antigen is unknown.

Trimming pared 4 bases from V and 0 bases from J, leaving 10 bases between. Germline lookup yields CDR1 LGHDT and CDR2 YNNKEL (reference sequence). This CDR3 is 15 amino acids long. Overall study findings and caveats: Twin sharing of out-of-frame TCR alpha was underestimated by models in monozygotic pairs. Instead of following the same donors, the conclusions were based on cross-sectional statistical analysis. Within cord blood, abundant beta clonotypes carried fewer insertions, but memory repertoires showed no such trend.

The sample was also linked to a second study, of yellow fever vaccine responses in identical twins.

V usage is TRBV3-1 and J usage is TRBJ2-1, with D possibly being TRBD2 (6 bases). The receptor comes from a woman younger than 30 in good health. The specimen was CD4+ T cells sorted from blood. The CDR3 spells CASSPWTNSYNEQFF. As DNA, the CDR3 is TGTGCCAGCAGCCCGTGGACTAACTCCTACAATGAGCAGTTCTTC.